The rows below give T cell receptor beta chains drawn from one sample of a study of T cell repertoires in cytomegalovirus infection. TCRdb reprocessed the reads via MiXCR and lists one record per CDR3 protein. The sample consists of 200,000 to 250,000 distinct CDR3 sequences, approximately 13% of them appearing once. The specimen sequenced was PBMCs. The receptors here all came from a human donor in good health (CMV status not recorded). Some clones in this sample may be carry-over from other donors' samples. Both conserved end residues are part of each CDR3. Fields, in order: clone size, D gene, J gene, V gene, CDR3 DNA, CDR3 protein. A D gene is named only where the DNA matches it firmly. Not all rows give a size; the values are once, few, many and, for expanded clones, a class.

many	TRBD2	TRBJ2-3	TRBV5-4	TGTGCCAGCAGCTTGGACCTTGATCGGGGGACTAGCGGAGATACGCAGTATTTT	CASSLDLDRGTSGDTQYF
many	TRBD1	TRBJ2-3	TRBV28	TGTGCCAGCGGGGGACAGGGGCTAGATACGCAGTATTTT	CASGGQGLDTQYF
many	NA	TRBJ1-1	TRBV7-2	TGTGCCAGCAGCCCGACACCCAATTGGGCTTTCTTT	CASSPTPNWAFF
few	NA	TRBJ2-3	TRBV6-5	TGTGCCAGCAGCCTACTAGTCACAGATACGCAGTATTTT	CASSLLVTDTQYF
many	NA	TRBJ1-2	TRBV15	TGTGCCACCAGCAGACTCGGGCGTTCCTATGGCTACACCTTC	CATSRLGRSYGYTF
many	NA	TRBJ1-2	TRBV7-2	TGTGCCAGCAGCTTAGGGGGCAGTCGCGGCTACACCTTC	CASSLGGSRGYTF
few	NA	TRBJ2-1	TRBV29-1	TGCAGCGTTGAACGCTACAATGAGCAGTTCTTC	CSVERYNEQFF
NA	NA	TRBJ2-1	TRBV29-1	TGCAGCGTTCGCGAGTCGGATCCGGATAAGCAGTTCTTC	CSVRESDPDKQFF
NA	TRBD2	TRBJ2-5	TRBV10-3	TGTGCCATCAGTGATAGCGGGAGGACGGGAGAGACCCAGTACTTC	CAISDSGRTGETQYF
NA	NA	TRBJ2-2	TRBV14	TGTGCCAGCAGCCAAGCCCTAGACGCGGTCGCCGGGGAGCTGTTTTTT	CASSQALDAVAGELFF
many	NA	TRBJ2-1	TRBV3-1	TGTGCCAGCAGCCTTCCCGGTGTTAGCGCTAACAATGAGCAGTTCTTC	CASSLPGVSANNEQFF
many	TRBD2	TRBJ2-1	TRBV3-1	TGTGCCAGCAGCCAAGATAGACTAGCGGGAGAAAATGAGCAGTTCTTC	CASSQDRLAGENEQFF
many	NA	TRBJ1-6	TRBV7-2	TGTGCCAGCAGCTTCACCGGGACTCACTATAATTCACCCCTCCACTTT	CASSFTGTHYNSPLHF
NA	NA	TRBJ1-1	TRBV19	TGTGCCAGTAGTACAGGACCCCAAGCTTTCTTT	CASSTGPQAFF
NA	NA	TRBJ1-2	TRBV29-1	TGCAGCGTTGAATCACAAACAGGGTTTGATGGCTACACCTTC	CSVESQTGFDGYTF
few	NA	TRBJ2-3	TRBV6-2/TRBV6-3	TGTGCCAGCTGGTCAAGGGACACCCGCACAGATACGCAGTATTTT	CASWSRDTRTDTQYF
many	TRBD1	TRBJ2-7	TRBV6-2/TRBV6-3	TGTGCCAGCAGTTACTCCGGACAGGGTAGGAGCTACGAGCAGTACTTC	CASSYSGQGRSYEQYF
few	TRBD1	TRBJ1-2	TRBV6-1	TGTGCCAGCAGTACAGGGGACTATGGCTACACCTTC	CASSTGDYGYTF
many	NA	TRBJ1-1	TRBV6-2/TRBV6-3	TGTGCCAGCAGTTACTCGAGGTTCCAGGCAGGGGATACTGAAGCTTTCTTT	CASSYSRFQAGDTEAFF
many	NA	TRBJ2-2	TRBV2	TGTGCCAGCAGTGAAGGGGCTACAGGGCGCGGAACCGGGGAGCTGTTTTTT	CASSEGATGRGTGELFF
many	NA	TRBJ1-6	TRBV7-9	TGTGCCAGCTTCCTTTGGTCAGGGGAGAAGAATAATTCACCCCTCCACTTT	CASFLWSGEKNNSPLHF
NA	TRBD1	TRBJ1-1	TRBV6-1	TGTGCCAGCTGTAGACAGGGCGTCACTGAAGCTTTCTTT	CASCRQGVTEAFF
NA	NA	TRBJ2-5	TRBV20-1	TGCAGTGCTAGTTTAACGGTCCAAGAGACCCAGTACTTC	CSASLTVQETQYF
many	NA	TRBJ2-1	TRBV7-2	TGTGCCAGCAGCTTACAGTTACAGGCCTACAATGAGCAGTTCTTC	CASSLQLQAYNEQFF
NA	TRBD1	TRBJ1-4	TRBV5-1	TGCGCCAGCAGCTTGGCCGGGACAGCGAGTGAAAAACTGTTTTTT	CASSLAGTASEKLFF
many	TRBD2	TRBJ2-2	TRBV7-9	TGTGCCAGCAGCCCACCGGGCGGGGGCACCGGGGAGCTGTTTTTT	CASSPPGGGTGELFF
NA	TRBD1	TRBJ1-1	TRBV29-1	TGCAGCGCCGGTGGTGGGACAGGGTGGACTGAAGCTTTCTTT	CSAGGGTGWTEAFF
few	NA	TRBJ2-6	TRBV5-6	TGTGCCAGCAGCCTAGGACTTCCCCCGGCCAACGTCCTGACTTTC	CASSLGLPPANVLTF
few	TRBD2	TRBJ2-5	TRBV29-1	TGCAGCGCCCTGACTAGCGGGGTCGAGACCCAGTACTTC	CSALTSGVETQYF
few	TRBD1	TRBJ2-7	TRBV27	TGTGCCAGCAGCCGGGGACAGGGGGGCTACGAGCAGTACTTC	CASSRGQGGYEQYF
NA	NA	TRBJ1-1	TRBV5-1	TGCGCCAGCAGCAAGGGACACACTACTGAAGCTTTCTTT	CASSKGHTTEAFF
few	NA	TRBJ2-7	TRBV6-1	TGTGCCAGCAGTGCCCTGATCGTACCAGGCGAGCAGTACTTC	CASSALIVPGEQYF
few	NA	TRBJ1-2	TRBV6-6	TGTGCCAGCAGTTCCCTCCCAGGAGGGGGCTATGGCTACACCTTC	CASSSLPGGGYGYTF
few	NA	TRBJ2-5	TRBV2	TGTGCCAGCGGAGGGGGAGGAAACTCCATAGAGACCCAGTACTTC	CASGGGGNSIETQYF
few	NA	TRBJ1-2	TRBV29-1	TGCAGCGTTGGGGGGGGGGAGGGCTATTATGGCTACACCTTC	CSVGGGEGYYGYTF
NA	TRBD1	TRBJ1-5	TRBV29-1	TGCAGCACCGCAGGGGGCACCGATCAGCCCCAGCATTTT	CSTAGGTDQPQHF
few	TRBD2	TRBJ2-7	TRBV6-2/TRBV6-3	TGTGCCAGCAGACCTAGCGGGAGTCTCCCCGAGCAGTACTTC	CASRPSGSLPEQYF
once	TRBD1	TRBJ1-2	TRBV28	TGTGCCAGCAGAACTGGACAGGGCTTGACCTATGGCTACACCTTC	CASRTGQGLTYGYTF
many	TRBD1	TRBJ1-2	TRBV7-2	TGTGCCAGCAGCTTAGCCAGGGGGGAGTATGGCTACACCTTC	CASSLARGEYGYTF
few	TRBD2	TRBJ2-7	TRBV20-1	TGCAGTGCTGCAACCGGGACTAGCGGGAGGGCCGGCCACGAGCAGTACTTC	CSAATGTSGRAGHEQYF
NA	NA	TRBJ1-1	TRBV29-1	TGCAGCGTTGAAGAAGTGAACACTGAAGCTTTCTTT	CSVEEVNTEAFF
many	NA	TRBJ2-3	TRBV20-1	TGCAGTGCTAGAGACCCCGTTACGCAGTATTTT	CSARDPVTQYF
NA	NA	TRBJ2-1	TRBV30	TGTGCCTGGACTGAGCGGGCATCCTACAATGAGCAGTTCTTC	CAWTERASYNEQFF
NA	NA	TRBJ2-3	TRBV19	TGTGCCAGTAAGGACAGACTCACAGATACGCAGTATTTT	CASKDRLTDTQYF
many	NA	TRBJ2-5	TRBV5-4	TGTGCCAGCAGCCCAGATGGACCCGGGAAGACCCAGTACTTC	CASSPDGPGKTQYF
few	NA	TRBJ2-2	TRBV19	TGTGCCAGTAGTACAGGGAAAGGGGGCACCGGGGAGCTGTTTTTT	CASSTGKGGTGELFF
NA	NA	TRBJ2-2	TRBV6-2/TRBV6-3	TGTGCCAGCAGTTCGAAGAACACCGGGGAGCTGTTTTTT	CASSSKNTGELFF
NA	NA	TRBJ2-7	TRBV29-1	TGCAGCGTACGAAGACAGTCCAACTACGAGCAGTACTTC	CSVRRQSNYEQYF
NA	NA	TRBJ1-1	TRBV12-3/TRBV12-4	TGTGCCAGCAGCAAGCAAATGAAGGCTTTCTTT	CASSKQMKAFF
many	TRBD2	TRBJ2-7	TRBV7-2	TGTGCCAGCAGCTTAGTGTTACCGGGACTAGCGGGAGGGGACCCCTACGAGCAGTACTTC	CASSLVLPGLAGGDPYEQYF
many	NA	TRBJ2-7	TRBV7-8	TGTGCCAGCAGCCCCAGAGTTTCCTACGAGCAGTACTTC	CASSPRVSYEQYF
many	TRBD1	TRBJ2-4	TRBV7-2	TGTGCCAGCAGCGACCAGACAGGGGAGGTCAAAAACATTCAGTACTTC	CASSDQTGEVKNIQYF
many	NA	TRBJ1-1	TRBV7-9	TGTGCCAGCAGCTTCATGGGGGGTGGGAGGAACACTGAAGCTTTCTTT	CASSFMGGGRNTEAFF
few	NA	TRBJ1-1	TRBV5-4	TGTGCCAGCAGGGAATTTACGAACACTGAAGCTTTCTTT	CASREFTNTEAFF
many	TRBD1	TRBJ1-4	TRBV7-6	TGTGCCAGCAGCCCCGTAGGGGGCGAAAAACTGTTTTTT	CASSPVGGEKLFF
NA	TRBD1	TRBJ1-1	TRBV6-1	TGTGCCAGCAGTGACAGGGGGAGGGACACTGAAGCTTTCTTT	CASSDRGRDTEAFF
few	TRBD2	TRBJ2-2	TRBV5-4	TGTGCCAGCAGCTTCCCCCCAAGCGGGGTATCCGGGGAGCTGTTTTTT	CASSFPPSGVSGELFF
many	NA	TRBJ1-4	TRBV25-1	TGTGCCAGCAGTGAATGGGCGGGCTTGGAGGGGGAAAAACTGTTTTTT	CASSEWAGLEGEKLFF
many	NA	TRBJ2-5	TRBV7-2	TGTGCCAGCAGCCCTCCGGGACGGGGACAAGAGACCCAGTACTTC	CASSPPGRGQETQYF